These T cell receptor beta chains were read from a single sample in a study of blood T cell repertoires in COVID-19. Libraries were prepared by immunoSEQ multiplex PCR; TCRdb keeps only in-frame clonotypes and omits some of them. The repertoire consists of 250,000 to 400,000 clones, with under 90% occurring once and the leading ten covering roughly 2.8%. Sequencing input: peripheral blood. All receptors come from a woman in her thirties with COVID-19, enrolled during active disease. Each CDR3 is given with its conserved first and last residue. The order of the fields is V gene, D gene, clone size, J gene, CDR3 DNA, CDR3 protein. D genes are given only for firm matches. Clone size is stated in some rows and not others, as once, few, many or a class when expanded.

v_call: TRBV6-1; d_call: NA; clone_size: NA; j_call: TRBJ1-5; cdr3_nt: TGTGCCAGCAGTGAGGGGGCAGGGGTTGCTCAGCCCCAGCATTTT; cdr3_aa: CASSEGAGVAQPQHF
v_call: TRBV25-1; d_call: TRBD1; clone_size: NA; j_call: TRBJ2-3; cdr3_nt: TGTGCCAGCAGTGAATGGGACAGGGGCGCAGATACGCAGTATTTT; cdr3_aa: CASSEWDRGADTQYF
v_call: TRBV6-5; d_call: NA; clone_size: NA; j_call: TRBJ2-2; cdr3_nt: TGTGCCAGCAGTTCAGGACTTTCCTTGGGGGCTGGGGAGCTGTTTTTT; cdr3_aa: CASSSGLSLGAGELFF
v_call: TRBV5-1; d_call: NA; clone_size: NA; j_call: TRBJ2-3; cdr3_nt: TGCGCCAGCAGGGAGGGGTTTTCGGACACAGATACGCAGTATTTT; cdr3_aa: CASREGFSDTDTQYF
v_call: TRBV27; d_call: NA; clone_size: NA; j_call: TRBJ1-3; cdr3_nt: TGTGCCAGCAGTCCCGTTGGGGGCGACAGCTCTGGAAACACCATATATTTT; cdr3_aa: CASSPVGGDSSGNTIYF
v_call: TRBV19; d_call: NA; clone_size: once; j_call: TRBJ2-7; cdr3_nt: TGTGCCAGTAGCCCGGGACAAATCCTCTACGAGCAGTACTTC; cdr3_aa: CASSPGQILYEQYF
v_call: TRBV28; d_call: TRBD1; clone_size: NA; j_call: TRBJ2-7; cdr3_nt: TGTGCCAGCACCGGGACAGGCGGGCTGTACTTC; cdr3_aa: CASTGTGGLYF
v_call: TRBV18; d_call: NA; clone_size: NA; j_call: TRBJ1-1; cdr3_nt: TGTGCCAGCTCACTTAGTCAGGGCCAACTAAACACTGAAGCTTTCTTT; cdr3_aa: CASSLSQGQLNTEAFF
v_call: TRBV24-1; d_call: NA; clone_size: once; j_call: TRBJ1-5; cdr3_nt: TGTGCCACCAGGATTTTTCCAGGGGTTCAGCCCCAGCATTTT; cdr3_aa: CATRIFPGVQPQHF
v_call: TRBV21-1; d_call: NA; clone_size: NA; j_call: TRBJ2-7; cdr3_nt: TGTGCCAGCAGGGACTTCTCCTACGAGCAGTACTTC; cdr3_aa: CASRDFSYEQYF
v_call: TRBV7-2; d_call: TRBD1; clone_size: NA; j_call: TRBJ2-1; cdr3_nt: TGTGCCAGCAGCAAGGGGGCTAGCACTCGGAGCTCCTACAATGAGCAGTTCTTC; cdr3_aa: CASSKGASTRSSYNEQFF
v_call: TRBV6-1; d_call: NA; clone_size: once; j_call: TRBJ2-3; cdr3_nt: TGTGCCAGCAGTGACCCCTTAGCGCGCTTTACGCAGTATTTT; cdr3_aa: CASSDPLARFTQYF
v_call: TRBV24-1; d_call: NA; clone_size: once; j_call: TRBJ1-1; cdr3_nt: TGTGCCACCAGTGACTCCTCCCCGAACACTGAAGCTTTCTTT; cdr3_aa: CATSDSSPNTEAFF
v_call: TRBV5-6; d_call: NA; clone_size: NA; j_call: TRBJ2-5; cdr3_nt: TGTGCCAGCAGCTCCTCTTACCAAGAGACCCAGTACTTC; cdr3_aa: CASSSSYQETQYF
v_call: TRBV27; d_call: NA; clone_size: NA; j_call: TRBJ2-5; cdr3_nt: TGTGCCAGCCTGTCCGGAGGGGAAGAGACCCAGTACTTC; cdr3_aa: CASLSGGEETQYF
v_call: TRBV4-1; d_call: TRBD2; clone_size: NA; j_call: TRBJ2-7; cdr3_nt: TGCGCCAGCAGCGTAGGTCCGACTAGCGGGGGTGCCTACGAGCAGTACTTC; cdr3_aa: CASSVGPTSGGAYEQYF
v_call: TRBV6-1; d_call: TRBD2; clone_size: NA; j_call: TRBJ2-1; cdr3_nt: TGTGCCAGCAGTGAATTAGGACTAGCCGGGGAGCAGTTCTTC; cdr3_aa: CASSELGLAGEQFF
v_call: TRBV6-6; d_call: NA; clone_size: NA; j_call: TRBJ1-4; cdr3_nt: TGTGCCAGCAGTTACCCAGGGAGGACTAATGAAAAACTGTTTTTT; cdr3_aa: CASSYPGRTNEKLFF
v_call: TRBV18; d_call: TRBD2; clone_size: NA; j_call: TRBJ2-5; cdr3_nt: TGTGCCAGCTCGCCGCTAGCGGGAGAGACCCAGTACTTC; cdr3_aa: CASSPLAGETQYF
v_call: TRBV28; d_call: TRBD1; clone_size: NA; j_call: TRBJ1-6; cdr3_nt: TGTGCCAGCAGATCGGAGACAGCCCAGGGGGCACCCCTCCACTTT; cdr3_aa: CASRSETAQGAPLHF
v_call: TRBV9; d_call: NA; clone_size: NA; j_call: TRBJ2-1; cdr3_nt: TGTGCCAGCAGCGTGGACGCGGGGACTCCTCCGGATGAGCAGTTCTTC; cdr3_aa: CASSVDAGTPPDEQFF
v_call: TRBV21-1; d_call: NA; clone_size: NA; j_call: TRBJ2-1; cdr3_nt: TGTGCCAGCAGCAAAGGTCCCGAACTAGCGGGAGGCCACAATGAGCAGTTCTTC; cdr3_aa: CASSKGPELAGGHNEQFF
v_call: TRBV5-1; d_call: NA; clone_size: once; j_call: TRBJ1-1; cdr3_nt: TGCGCCAGCAGCTTGGGGGGAGTAGGCACTGAAGCTTTCTTT; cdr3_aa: CASSLGGVGTEAFF
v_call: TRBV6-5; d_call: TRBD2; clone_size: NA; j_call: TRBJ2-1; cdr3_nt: TGTGCCAGCAGGAGGGGACTAGCGGGAGGTAATGAGCAGTTCTTC; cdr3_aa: CASRRGLAGGNEQFF
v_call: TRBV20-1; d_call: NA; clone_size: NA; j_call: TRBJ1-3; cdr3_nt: TGCAGTGCTAGTCCTCGACAGCCTCGCTCTGGAAACACCATATATTTT; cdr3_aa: CSASPRQPRSGNTIYF
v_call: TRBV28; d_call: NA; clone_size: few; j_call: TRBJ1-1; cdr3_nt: TGTGCCAGCTCCGTCCCGGGGGACGTGAACACTGAAGCTTTCTTT; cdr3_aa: CASSVPGDVNTEAFF
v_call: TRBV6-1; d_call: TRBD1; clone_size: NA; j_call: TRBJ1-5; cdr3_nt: TGTGCCAGCAGTGAATTCTCAGGGGGTAGTTTCGGTCAGCCCCAGCATTTT; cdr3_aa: CASSEFSGGSFGQPQHF
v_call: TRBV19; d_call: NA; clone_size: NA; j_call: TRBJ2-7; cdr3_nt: TGTGCCAGTAGTATGGGCCTCGGGGGAATGGCCGAGCAGTACTTC; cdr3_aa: CASSMGLGGMAEQYF
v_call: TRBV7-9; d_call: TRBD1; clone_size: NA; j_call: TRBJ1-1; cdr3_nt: TGTGCCAGCAGCCCACAGGGGGGAAGTCTTTCTGAAGCTTTCTTT; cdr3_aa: CASSPQGGSLSEAFF
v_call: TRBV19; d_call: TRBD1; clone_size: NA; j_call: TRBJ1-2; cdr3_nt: TGTGCCAGTAGTTCGACAGGGTTCGACTATGGCTACACCTTC; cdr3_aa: CASSSTGFDYGYTF
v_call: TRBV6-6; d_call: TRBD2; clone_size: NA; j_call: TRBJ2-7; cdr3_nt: TGTGCCAGCAGTTACCGTAGCGGGAGTTCCTACGAGCAGTACTTC; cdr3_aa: CASSYRSGSSYEQYF
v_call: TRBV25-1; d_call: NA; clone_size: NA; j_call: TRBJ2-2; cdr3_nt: TGTGCCAGCATGAGTTCGCCTCCCCTCGGGGAGCTGTTTTTT; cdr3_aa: CASMSSPPLGELFF
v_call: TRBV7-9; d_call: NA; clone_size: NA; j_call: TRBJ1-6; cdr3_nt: TGTGCCAGCAGCTTAGGTTCGGCAGGGCCCTATAATTCACCCCTCCACTTT; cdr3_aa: CASSLGSAGPYNSPLHF
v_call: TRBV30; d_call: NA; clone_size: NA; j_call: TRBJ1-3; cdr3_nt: TGTGCCTGGAGTGTACCCAGTTCGGGGGGAAACACCATATATTTT; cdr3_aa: CAWSVPSSGGNTIYF
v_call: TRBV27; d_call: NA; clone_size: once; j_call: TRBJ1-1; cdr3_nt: TGTGCCAGCAGCCGCCTACGGAACACTGAAGCTTTCTTT; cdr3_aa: CASSRLRNTEAFF
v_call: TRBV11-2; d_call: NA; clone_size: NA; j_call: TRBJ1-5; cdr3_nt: TGTGCCAGCAGCTTTGAACAGAATCAGCCCCAGCATTTT; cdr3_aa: CASSFEQNQPQHF
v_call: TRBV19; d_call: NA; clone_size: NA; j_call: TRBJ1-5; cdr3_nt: TGTGCCAGTAGTATAGGATCCAGGGACAATCAGCCCCAGCATTTT; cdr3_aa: CASSIGSRDNQPQHF
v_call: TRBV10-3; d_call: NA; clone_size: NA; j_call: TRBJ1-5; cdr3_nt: TGTGCCATCAGTCGGGACAAATATAGCAATCAGCCCCAGCATTTT; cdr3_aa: CAISRDKYSNQPQHF
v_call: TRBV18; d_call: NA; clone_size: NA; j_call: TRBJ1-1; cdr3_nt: TGTGCCAGCTCACCACCGTACAGCCCGGGAGGGAACACTGAAGCTTTCTTT; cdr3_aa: CASSPPYSPGGNTEAFF
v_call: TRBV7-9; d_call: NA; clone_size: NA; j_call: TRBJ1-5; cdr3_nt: TGTGCCAGCAGCTTAGGCGGCAGTAGCAATCAGCCCCAGCATTTT; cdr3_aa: CASSLGGSSNQPQHF
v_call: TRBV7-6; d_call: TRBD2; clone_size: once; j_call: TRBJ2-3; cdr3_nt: TGTGCCAGCAGCTTAGATAGCGGGAGGCGCACAGATACGCAGTATTTT; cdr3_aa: CASSLDSGRRTDTQYF
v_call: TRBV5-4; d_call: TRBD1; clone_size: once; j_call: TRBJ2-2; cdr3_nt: TGTGCCAGCAGCTTGGGGACAGGAGTGAACACCGGGGAGCTGTTTTTT; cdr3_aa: CASSLGTGVNTGELFF